The 23 T cell receptor beta chains below come from one sample, sequenced in a study of T cell responses to AZD1222 COVID-19 vaccine. Assay: immunoSEQ multiplex PCR; the TCRdb copy retains only in-frame clones and omits some. The sample comprises roughly 180,000 clones, roughly nine tenths of which are singletons, and around 2% rests with the top ten. The input for sequencing was peripheral blood, taken on day 0 of AZD1222 vaccination. The receptors were gathered from an adult in good health.

This chain joins TRBV11-2 and TRBJ2-4; D is ambiguous. This CDR3 comprises 13 residues. V lost 0 bases and J 5 bases, leaving 5 bases between the germline ends. The V gene's germline CDR1 is SGHAT and CDR2 FQNNGV. CDR3 DNA: TGTGCCAGCAGCTTAGAAGATCAAAACATTCAGTACTTC. Protein product: CASSLEDQNIQYF.

The chain employs TRBV6-1 and TRBJ1-5; 10 bases align to TRBD1. Germline assignment: CDR1 MNHNS and CDR2 SASEGT. This CDR3 has 15 amino acids. After removal of 3 bases from V and 6 bases from J, the junction contained 5 bases not matched to a gene. The CDR3 region is CASSELGQGLQPQHF. In DNA form, the CDR3 reads TGTGCCAGCAGTGAGTTGGGACAGGGGCTTCAGCCCCAGCATTTT.

This chain joins TRBV27 and TRBJ1-4; D might be TRBD1 (5 bases). Per the germline V gene, CDR1 is MNHEY and CDR2 is SMNVEV (reference sequence). V lost 3 bases and J lost 0, with 17 bases in between. The CDR3 covers 18 residues. The CDR3: CASSLAPIGVTTNEKLFF. In DNA form, the CDR3 reads TGTGCCAGCAGTTTGGCCCCTATAGGGGTGACAACTAATGAAAAACTGTTTTTT.

This chain connects TRBV16 to TRBJ1-1; D gene ambiguous. This CDR3 has 13 amino acids. Germline assignment: CDR1 KGHSY and CDR2 FQNENV. Trimming shortened V by 0 bases and J by 1 base, and 3 bases separated the two germline ends. The CDR3 DNA is TGTGCCAGCAGCCAATCGTGGAACACTGAAGCTTTCTTT. Translating it yields CASSQSWNTEAFF.

This sequence joins TRBV5-1 and TRBJ2-3, with TRBD2 as a possible D gene (7 bases). Trimming shortened V by 0 bases and J by 3 bases, and 17 bases separated the two germline ends. This CDR3 spans 17 amino acids. The V gene's germline CDR1 is SGHRS and CDR2 YFSETQ. CDR3 in amino acids: CASSLGGFAGATDTQYF. CDR3 in DNA: TGCGCCAGCAGCTTGGGAGGGTTTGCGGGGGCTACAGATACGCAGTATTTT.

J is TRBJ2-7 and V is TRBV28; D not resolved. V lost 2 bases to trimming and J lost 3 bases, with 2 bases between them. This CDR3 comprises 11 residues. CDR1 is MDHEN, CDR2 SYDVKM, per germline. CDR3 sequence reads: CASSLLYEQYF. CDR3 bases: TGTGCCAGCAGTTTACTCTACGAGCAGTACTTC.

This chain joins TRBV11-2 and TRBJ2-7; either TRBD1 or TRBD2 may supply D (6 bases each). This CDR3 is built from 14 residues. The V end was cut by 3 bases, the J end by 6 bases, with 15 bases between. In germline, CDR1 is SGHAT, CDR2 FQNNGV. This CDR3 reads CASSFLEGVGEQYF. DNA for the CDR3: TGTGCCAGCAGCTTTTTGGAGGGGGTGGGCGAGCAGTACTTC.

This clone was found a few times. V gene TRBV19 combines with J gene TRBJ2-3, with no clear D. The CDR3 contains 16 residues. From germline, CDR1 is LNHDA and CDR2 SQIVND (reference sequence). V lost 7 bases, J lost 2 bases, and 19 bases lay in between. The CDR3 nucleotides are TGTGCCAGTACCCCAGTGACGAATCCAGCCACAGATACGCAGTATTTT. Translated: CASTPVTNPATDTQYF.

The genes are TRBV7-8 and TRBJ1-2, with 8 bases identical to TRBD1. V lost 1 base to trimming and J lost 2 bases; unmatched junction nucleotides: 6. CDR1 is SGHVS, CDR2 FQNEAQ, per germline. This CDR3 is 16 amino acids long. The CDR3 sequence is CASSLVVHRGNYGYTF. The CDR3 nucleotides read TGTGCCAGCAGCTTAGTGGTACACAGGGGGAACTATGGCTACACCTTC.

V gene TRBV6-1 combines with J gene TRBJ1-3, with D possibly being TRBD1 (5 bases). This CDR3 is 15 amino acids long. Germline CDR1 reads MNHNS; CDR2 reads SASEGT. Trimming left V 3 bases short and J 3 bases short, with 12 bases between. The CDR3 DNA sequence: TGTGCCAGCAGTGATTTCCTGGGGGGTGGAAACACCATATATTTT. This encodes CASSDFLGGGNTIYF.

The chain links TRBV18 to TRBJ1-1; D is ambiguous. V lost 5 bases and J lost 4, with 11 bases in between. The CDR3 loop spans 13 amino acids. Germline V gene data show CDR1 as KGHSH and CDR2 as LQKENI. CDR3 amino acids: CASSADKTTEAFF. The CDR3 DNA sequence: TGTGCCAGCTCAGCCGACAAAACCACTGAAGCTTTCTTT.

The chain combines TRBV6-5 with TRBJ1-2, with no clear D. This CDR3 region has 14 residues. Germline V lookup: CDR1 MNHEY, CDR2 SVGAGI. Trimming removed 2 bases from V and 7 bases from J, with 14 bases in between. The CDR3 DNA is TGTGCCAGCAGTTACACCCCCCGACAAAGTGGCTACACCTTC. Translated: CASSYTPRQSGYTF.

The chain is built from TRBV6-2 or TRBV6-3 and TRBJ2-7; 7 positions match TRBD1. Germline V CDR1 and CDR2: MNHEY, SVGEGT. V lost 2 bases to trimming and J lost 5 bases; unmatched junction nucleotides: 12. This CDR3 is built from 16 residues. The CDR3 DNA follows: TGTGCCAGCAGTTACCCCGACAGGGAGTTCGCTAACGAGCAGTACTTC. It encodes CASSYPDREFANEQYF.

The V and J genes are TRBV30 and TRBJ1-6, with D hard to call. V was clipped by 0 bases and J by 9 bases, with 18 bases between them. The V gene's germline CDR1 is GTSNPN and CDR2 SVGIG (reference sequence). This CDR3 is built from 16 residues. CDR3 residues: CAWSVAAGPSSSPLHF. The DNA for the CDR3 is TGTGCCTGGAGTGTCGCAGCCGGGCCGAGTAGTTCACCCCTCCACTTT.

The V gene is TRBV7-2, the J gene TRBJ1-2; D unclear. Germline V gene sequence: CDR1 SGHTA, CDR2 FQGNSA. The V gene lost 5 bases and the J gene lost 8 bases, with 18 bases spanning the gap. The CDR3 is 14 residues long. CDR3 coding DNA: TGTGCCAGCAGCCCGACGAGGGAGGGATACGGCTACACCTTC. Its translation is CASSPTREGYGYTF.

The genes are TRBV2 and TRBJ1-5; D is undetermined. V gave up 7 bases and J gave up 5 bases, with 18 bases separating them. The CDR3 contains 15 residues. Germline CDR1 is SNHLY and CDR2 is FYNNEI. CDR3 sequence reads: CASMRGSALHQPQHF. The CDR3 DNA sequence: TGTGCCAGCATGCGAGGCAGTGCGTTACATCAGCCCCAGCATTTT. The full variable domain, completed using reference TRBV2 and TRBJ1-5, is EPEVTQTPSHQVTQMGQEVILRCVPISNHLYFYWYRQILGQKVEFLVSFYNNEISEKSEIFDDQFSVERPDGSNFTLKIRSTKLEDSAMYFCASMRGSALHQPQHFGDGTRLSIL.

The rearrangement links TRBV27 to TRBJ1-1; D might be TRBD1 (5 bases). The CDR3 sequence is 13 residues long. V was trimmed by 7 bases and J by 0 bases, leaving 9 bases between them. The germline gives CDR1 MNHEY, CDR2 SMNVEV (reference sequence). Here the CDR3 DNA reads TGTGCCAGCACTCTGGGGGTGAACACTGAAGCTTTCTTT. Amino acid sequence: CASTLGVNTEAFF.

The chain combines TRBV7-8 with TRBJ1-3; perhaps TRBD1 as D (6 bases). V lost 8 bases and J 4 bases, leaving 18 bases between the germline ends. The CDR3 runs 15 residues. From germline, CDR1 is SGHVS and CDR2 FQNEAQ. In DNA, the CDR3 is TGTGCCAGCGGGGGGGGCGGCTCTTTCGGAAACACCATATATTTT. Its protein product is CASGGGGSFGNTIYF.

This clone has a single count. The V call is TRBV6-5, the J call TRBJ1-5, with D tentatively TRBD1 (6 bases). V was pared by 10 bases and J by 2 bases, with 15 bases between. The CDR3 runs to 14 residues. Germline CDR1 reads MNHEY; CDR2 reads SVGAGI. The CDR3 spells CATSGGGGNQPQHF. CDR3 bases: TGTGCCACCTCAGGAGGGGGTGGCAATCAGCCCCAGCATTTT.

The J gene is TRBJ2-5, the V gene TRBV15; D is tentatively TRBD1 or TRBD2 (5 bases each). From germline, CDR1 is LNHNV and CDR2 YYDKDF (reference sequence). With 5 bases removed from V and 4 bases from J, the gap between germline ends came to 17 bases. The CDR3 totals 15 residues. The CDR3 bases are TGTGCCACCAGCCTCTCCCCGGGACGTTTAGAGACCCAGTACTTC. This translates into CATSLSPGRLETQYF.

V and J are TRBV10-1 and TRBJ1-4; D gene ambiguous. The CDR3 runs 15 residues. V shed 5 bases and J shed 3 bases, with 13 bases lying between them. Germline values: CDR1 WNHNN, CDR2 SYGVQD (reference sequence). The CDR3 here is CASSHPDGPNEKLFF. The CDR3 DNA sequence: TGCGCCAGCAGTCACCCGGACGGACCTAATGAAAAACTGTTTTTT.

V is TRBV27 and J is TRBJ2-5, with 9 bases that match TRBD2. Germline CDR1 MNHEY, CDR2 SMNVEV (reference sequence). The CDR3 runs 17 residues. Trimming took 4 bases from V and 4 from J; bases not matched to a gene: 13. CDR3 sequence (DNA): TGTGCCAGCAGTTCCGATACTCAGGGACTAGCTCGAGAGACCCAGTACTTC. Its protein is CASSSDTQGLARETQYF.

CDR3 loop: CASSQTEGGRNNQPQHF. CDR3 nucleotides: TGTGCCAGCAGCCAGACAGAGGGGGGGCGTAACAATCAGCCCCAGCATTTT. This chain links TRBV7-9 with TRBJ1-5, with D tentatively TRBD1 (6 bases). V was shortened by 5 bases and J by 3 bases, with 20 bases between the two germline ends. The CDR3 spans 17 residues. CDR1 and CDR2 from the germline V gene are SEHNR and FQNEAQ (reference sequence).